What follows is one T cell receptor beta chain and its context. Its specificity is not known. The junction departs from germline at one end; a sequencing error may be responsible. This sample is part of a study of cytotoxic CD8 clonotypes in ibrutinib-treated CLL. Study as a whole: Outcomes included approximately 25 partial and 2 complete responses; after median 68 months, roughly 15 stayed remitted and about twelve progressed.

CDR3 length equals 16 residues. Germline assignment: CDR1 MDHEN and CDR2 SYDVKM. Whole-study results and caveats: Investigators sampled sustained-remission and progressing patients at differing times. Among the clonotypes, public ones were uncommon and contracted or held stable on treatment.

Using immunoSEQ multiplex PCR, the repertoire was profiled, and TCRdb retains in-frame clones only, with some absent. Among about 84,000 clones, 70% to 90% were seen once, and the ten largest hold around 5%. The sequencing used PBMCs, collected before ibrutinib treatment. The sequence came from a human donor with chronic lymphocytic leukemia. The chain combines TRBV28 with TRBJ1-1, with a possible D match to TRBD1 (5 bases). CDR3 residues: CASIPGKGRMKTEAFF. The CDR3 DNA follows: TGTGCCAGCATCCCAGGGAAGGGACGGATGAAGACTGAAGCTTTCTTT.